This passage covers 29 T cell receptor beta chains from one sample sequenced in a study of blood T cell repertoires in COVID-19. Clones were read by immunoSEQ multiplex PCR, and TCRdb kept only the in-frame ones, dropping some. The sample consists of a few hundred thousand clones, over 80% of them appearing once. Sequenced input: peripheral blood. The source of these receptors is a human donor in a cohort sampled during active COVID-19.

The DNA of the CDR3 is TGTGCCTGGAGTGGCTTAGCGGGCCCCTACGAGCAGTACTTC. Amino acids: CAWSGLAGPYEQYF. The V and J genes are TRBV30 and TRBJ2-7; 7 bases are shared with TRBD2. Trimming at V came to 1 base and at J to 2 bases, leaving 5 bases not matched to a gene. Germline V lookup: CDR1 GTSNPN, CDR2 SVGIG (reference sequence). This CDR3 has 14 residues.

The CDR3 nucleotides are TGTGCCACCGGGGAACGACGGGGGACTAATGAAAAACTGTTTTTT. It specifies CATGERRGTNEKLFF. This chain joins TRBV24-1 and TRBJ1-4, with D tentatively TRBD1 (5 bases). Trimming removed 9 bases at V and 2 bases at J, with 15 bases between. This CDR3 contains 15 residues. Germline values: CDR1 KGHDR, CDR2 SFDVKD.

J is TRBJ2-6 and V is TRBV19; perhaps TRBD1 as D (5 bases). There are 15 residues in the CDR3. V shed 7 bases and J shed 2 bases, with 12 bases lying between them. Per the germline V gene, CDR1 is LNHDA and CDR2 is SQIVND (reference sequence). The CDR3 nucleotides are TGTGCCAGTACCTTCGCAGGGACTGGGGCCAACGTCCTGACTTTC. Amino acids: CASTFAGTGANVLTF. Supplemented by reference TRBV19 and TRBJ2-6, the full variable domain reads DGGITQSPKYLFRKEGQNVTLSCEQNLNHDAMYWYRQDPGQGLRLIYYSQIVNDFQKGDIAEGYSVSREKKESFPLTVTSAQKNPTAFYLCASTFAGTGANVLTFGAGSRLTVL.

This clone was recorded once. CDR3 residues: CASSFRGLSSYEQYF. The CDR3 coding sequence is TGTGCCAGCAGTTTCAGGGGGCTTAGCTCCTACGAGCAGTACTTC. The chain uses TRBV6-2 or TRBV6-3 and TRBJ2-7; TRBD1 matches 8 bases. The CDR3 has 15 amino acids. Germline V lookup: CDR1 MNHEY, CDR2 SVGEGT. V lost 4 bases, J lost 0 bases, and 5 bases stayed unmatched.

The V call is TRBV7-2, the J call TRBJ2-1, with a weak D call TRBD2 (6 bases). This CDR3 contains 13 residues. The V end was cut by 5 bases, the J end by 13 bases, with 18 bases between. Looked up from germline, CDR1 is SGHTA and CDR2 is FQGNSA. This CDR3 reads CASSVTSPSGQFF. The CDR3 DNA reads as TGTGCCAGCAGCGTAACTAGCCCGAGTGGACAGTTCTTC.

This clone has more than one count but fewer than ten. The chain joins TRBV6-2 or TRBV6-3 to TRBJ2-6; a weak D match, TRBD1 (5 bases). The CDR3 sequence is 15 residues long. Germline values: CDR1 MNHEY, CDR2 SVGEGT. Trimming removed 6 bases from V and 0 bases from J, with 9 bases in between. In DNA form, the CDR3 reads TGTGCCAGCAGCCCGGACACCTCTGGGGCCAACGTCCTGACTTTC. Translated, it gives CASSPDTSGANVLTF.

This chain joins TRBV5-1 and TRBJ2-2, with 9 bases lining up with TRBD2. The CDR3 length is 18 residues. Germline CDR1 reads SGHRS; CDR2 reads YFSETQ. With V trimmed by 7 bases and J by 7 bases, 20 bases remained unmatched. CDR3 nucleotide sequence: TGCGCCAGCTTCGGGGAGACTAGCGGTTTCCGGGGACACGGGGAGCTGTTTTTT. Protein: CASFGETSGFRGHGELFF.

This clone has more than one count but fewer than ten. The chain joins TRBV4-3 to TRBJ2-7, with 8 bases aligning to TRBD1. V shed 5 bases and J 1 base; nucleotides not matched to a gene: 7. CDR1 is LGHNA and CDR2 is YSLEER in the germline V gene. This CDR3 has 15 residues. DNA for the CDR3: TGCGCCAGCAGCTCTGGGACAGGCTCTTCCTACGAGCAGTACTTC. This encodes CASSSGTGSSYEQYF.

This clone was seen a single time. This rearrangement joins TRBV7-3 to TRBJ2-5, with 9 bases lining up with TRBD1. The CDR3 spans 14 residues. Germline loops: CDR1 SGHTA, CDR2 FQGTGA. The V and J ends lost 4 bases and 4 bases, in that order; junction bases with no gene match: 4. This CDR3 reads CASSWAGQGETQYF. CDR3 nucleotides: TGTGCCAGCAGCTGGGCGGGACAGGGAGAGACCCAGTACTTC.

Written as DNA, the CDR3 is TGCGCCAGCAGCTTGGAATCTAGCTCGCACGAGCAGTACTTC. Its translation is CASSLESSSHEQYF. The chain uses TRBV5-1 and TRBJ2-7, with D possibly matching TRBD2 (5 bases). V was pared by 0 bases and J by 5 bases, with 12 bases between. The CDR3 totals 14 residues. Germline CDR1 is SGHRS and CDR2 is YFSETQ. The full variable domain, in which reference TRBV5-1 and TRBJ2-7 provide the parts outside the CDR3, is KAGVTQTPRYLIKTRGQQVTLSCSPISGHRSVSWYQQTPGQGLQFLFEYFSETQRNKGNFPGRFSGRQFSNSRSEMNVSTLELGDSALYLCASSLESSSHEQYFGPGTRLTVT.

V and J are TRBV7-2 and TRBJ2-7, with TRBD1 matching over 12 bases. The CDR3 has 15 amino acids. V gave up 7 bases and J gave up 6 bases; unmatched junction bases: 10. Germline V gene lookup returns CDR1 SGHTA and CDR2 FQGNSA. The CDR3 bases are TGTGCCAGCAAGCGCACCGGGACAGGGGGCGGCGAGCAGTACTTC. This gives the protein CASKRTGTGGGEQYF.

This rearrangement joins TRBV5-1 to TRBJ2-1; 12 bases line up with TRBD2. The germline V gene has CDR1 SGHRS and CDR2 YFSETQ. This CDR3 has 15 amino acids. With V trimmed by 1 base and J by 8 bases, 4 bases remained unmatched. CDR3 amino acids: CASSLTASGRDEQFF. CDR3 nucleotides: TGCGCCAGCAGCTTGACGGCTAGCGGGAGGGATGAGCAGTTCTTC.

The V gene is TRBV9, the J gene TRBJ2-3; TRBD1 matches 7 bases. This CDR3 contains 16 residues. Trimming cost V 3 bases and J 1 base; bases outside gene matches: 8. Per germline, CDR1 SGDLS and CDR2 YYNGEE. For the CDR3, the DNA is TGTGCCAGCAGCGATCTGCGGACAGGACGCACAGATACGCAGTATTTT. Amino acid sequence: CASSDLRTGRTDTQYF.

This sequence joins TRBV6-5 and TRBJ1-1; D remains unclear. V lost 2 bases and J lost 1, with 8 bases in between. The CDR3 contains 14 residues. Germline loops: CDR1 MNHEY, CDR2 SVGAGI. The CDR3 nucleotides read TGTGCCAGCAGTTACCGCGGGTGGAACACTGAAGCTTTCTTT. It translates to CASSYRGWNTEAFF.

The chain combines TRBV6-4 with TRBJ2-1, with a weak D call TRBD2 (5 bases). The germline CDR1 and CDR2 sequences are MRHNA and SNTAGT. The CDR3 loop spans 13 amino acids. V lost 4 bases, J lost 9 bases, and 13 bases lay in between. CDR3 DNA: TGTGCCAGCAGTGGGCGGGCTGAGGGTGAGCAGTTCTTC. Translating gives CASSGRAEGEQFF.

This clone was recorded only once. CDR3 sequence (DNA): TGTGCCAGCAGGGGGACAGTGTCCACTGAAGCTTTCTTT. Its protein is CASRGTVSTEAFF. J is TRBJ1-1 and V is TRBV6-5; 7 bases line up with TRBD1. The ends lost 6 bases at V and 4 bases at J; junction bases unmatched: 5. Germline CDR1 reads MNHEY; CDR2 reads SVGAGI. CDR3 size: 13 residues.

The J gene is TRBJ1-2, the V gene TRBV3-1 (or the pseudogene TRBV3-2); D is uncertain. CDR3 length: 12 residues. The V and J ends lost 2 bases and 4 bases respectively, with 5 bases between them. CDR1 is LGHDT, CDR2 YNNKEL, per germline (reference sequence). CDR3 region: CASSQPLYGYTF. In nucleotides, the CDR3 is TGTGCCAGCAGCCAACCCCTCTATGGCTACACCTTC.

The chain couples TRBV2 to TRBJ2-7; D may be TRBD1 (6 bases). This CDR3 contains 15 residues. Trimming pared 3 bases from V and 5 bases from J, leaving 17 bases between. Germline CDR1 reads SNHLY; CDR2 reads FYNNEI. CDR3 residues: CASSDPGRGPDEQYF. As DNA, the CDR3 is TGTGCCAGCAGTGACCCAGGCAGGGGTCCCGACGAGCAGTACTTC.

V gene TRBV28 combines with J gene TRBJ2-5; a possible D gene is TRBD1 (6 bases). V shed 8 bases and J shed 5 bases, with 21 bases lying between them. Per germline, CDR1 MDHEN and CDR2 SYDVKM. This CDR3 is built from 15 residues. CDR3 nucleotide sequence: TGTGCCAGCCACCGCACCGGGACATTCGGGGAGACCCAGTACTTC. This translates into CASHRTGTFGETQYF.

This CDR3 reads CASRVFSGRALYEQYF. Written as DNA, the CDR3 is TGTGCCAGCAGGGTCTTTAGCGGGAGGGCCTTGTACGAGCAGTACTTC. The chain joins TRBV27 to TRBJ2-7; 11 bases fit TRBD2. Losses at the gene ends were 6 bases for V and 4 bases for J; bases not matched to a gene: 11. Germline V CDR1 and CDR2: MNHEY, SMNVEV (reference sequence). This CDR3 comprises 16 residues.

This clone turned up a few times. The CDR3 DNA is TGTGCCAGCAGCTTCGGACAGGGGGTGGTTGAAGCTTTCTTT. Amino acid sequence: CASSFGQGVVEAFF. The chain recombines TRBV7-9 with TRBJ1-1; 10 bases are a match to TRBD1. V was clipped by 3 bases and J by 7 bases; unmatched bases: 5. CDR3 size: 14 residues. The germline CDR1 and CDR2 sequences are SEHNR and FQNEAQ (reference sequence).

The J gene is TRBJ1-1, the V gene TRBV7-3; 8 nucleotides line up with TRBD1. The CDR3 runs 14 residues. Losses at the gene ends were 3 bases for V and 4 bases for J; bases not matched to a gene: 4. Germline V CDR1 and CDR2: SGHTA, FQGTGA. Written as DNA, the CDR3 is TGTGCCAGCAGCTTGCAGGGGGCCGGCACTGAAGCTTTCTTT. Translation: CASSLQGAGTEAFF.

This chain links TRBV28 with TRBJ2-7; 8 bases fit TRBD1. The V segment lost 7 bases and the J segment 3 bases; nucleotides outside the gene matches: 11. This CDR3 has 15 amino acids. Germline lookup yields CDR1 MDHEN and CDR2 SYDVKM. CDR3: CASIKTGTGNYEQYF. The CDR3 nucleotides are TGTGCCAGCATCAAAACCGGGACAGGTAACTACGAGCAGTACTTC.

The rearrangement links TRBV6-2 or TRBV6-3 to TRBJ2-6; a possible D gene is TRBD1 (5 bases). Germline assignment: CDR1 MNHEY and CDR2 SVGEGT. The length of the CDR3 is 15 residues. Trimming stripped 0 bases from V and 3 bases from J, with 6 bases between. CDR3 in DNA: TGTGCCAGCAGTTACTCAGGGGTTGGGGCCAACGTCCTGACTTTC. Residues: CASSYSGVGANVLTF.

The V and J genes are TRBV5-6 and TRBJ1-2, with D tentatively TRBD1 (5 bases). The CDR3 is made up of 13 amino acids. Trimming pared 3 bases from V and 4 bases from J, leaving 10 bases between. Germline V gene data show CDR1 as SGHDT and CDR2 as YYEEEE. The CDR3 region has the DNA TGTGCCAGCAGCTCGACAGATTTCTATGGCTACACCTTC. The encoded protein is CASSSTDFYGYTF.

The gene calls are TRBV28 and TRBJ1-1; possibly TRBD1 for D (5 bases). CDR1 and CDR2 (germline): MDHEN, SYDVKM. V lost 8 bases to trimming and J lost 1 base, with 14 bases between them. The CDR3 spans 14 residues. The CDR3 sequence is CASLLWQGNTEAFF. In DNA, the CDR3 is TGTGCCAGCCTCCTCTGGCAGGGGAACACTGAAGCTTTCTTT.

The chain is built from TRBV7-3 and TRBJ1-6; TRBD1 aligns across 7 bases. The J segment lost 1 base and the V segment lost 0 bases, leaving 9 bases of the junction unmatched. Germline V gene data show CDR1 as SGHTA and CDR2 as FQGTGA. CDR3 length: 19 residues. CDR3 coding DNA: TGTGCCAGCAGCTTAACGGGGACGAAGGGGGCATCCTATAATTCACCCCTCCACTTT. Encoded protein: CASSLTGTKGASYNSPLHF.

The chain carries TRBV7-9 and TRBJ1-1; D unclear. The CDR3 runs 11 residues. Trimming removed 5 bases from V and 7 bases from J, with 8 bases in between. Germline V gives CDR1 SEHNR, CDR2 FQNEAQ (reference sequence). The CDR3 protein is CASSLTGEAFF. The CDR3 DNA follows: TGTGCCAGCAGCCTAACCGGTGAAGCTTTCTTT.

This chain links TRBV6-5 with TRBJ1-1; 8 bases fit TRBD1. The CDR3 runs 15 residues. CDR1 and CDR2 (germline): MNHEY, SVGAGI. V was clipped by 3 bases and J by 0 bases; unmatched bases: 3. The CDR3 region has the DNA TGTGCCAGCAGTTATACGGACAGGGTGAACACTGAAGCTTTCTTT. This gives the protein CASSYTDRVNTEAFF.